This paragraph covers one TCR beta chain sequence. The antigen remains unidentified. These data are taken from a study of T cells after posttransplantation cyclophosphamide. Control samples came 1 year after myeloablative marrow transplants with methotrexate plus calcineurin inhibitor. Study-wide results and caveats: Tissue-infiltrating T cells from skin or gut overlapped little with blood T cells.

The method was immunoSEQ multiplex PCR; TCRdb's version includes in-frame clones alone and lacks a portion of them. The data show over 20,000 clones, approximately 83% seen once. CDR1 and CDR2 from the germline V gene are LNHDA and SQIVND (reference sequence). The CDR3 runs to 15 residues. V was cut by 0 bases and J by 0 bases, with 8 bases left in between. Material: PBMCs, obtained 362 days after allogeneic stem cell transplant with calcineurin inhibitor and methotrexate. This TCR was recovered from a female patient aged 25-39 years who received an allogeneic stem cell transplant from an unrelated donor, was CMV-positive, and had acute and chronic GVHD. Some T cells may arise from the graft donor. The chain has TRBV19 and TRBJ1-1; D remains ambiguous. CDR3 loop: CASSIDRELNTEAFF. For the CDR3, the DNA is TGTGCCAGTAGTATAGATCGGGAACTGAACACTGAAGCTTTCTTT.